The entry that follows covers one TCR beta chain sequence. What it binds is unknown. Only in-frame clones appear in the TCRdb table, and some are missing; sequencing was by immunoSEQ multiplex PCR. The sample includes 85,000 to 90,000 clones, roughly 87% of them seen just once. The data were obtained in a study of T cell responses to AZD1222 COVID-19 vaccine. The study's findings and limits: Mostly white British, mostly female donors; authors suggested clonal diversity may be underestimated. Nearly half of spike-specific TCRs reportedly target variant regions that are unmutated in the B.1.351 and B.1.1.7 variants.

Deletions cut 3 bases from V and 2 bases from J, with 16 bases between. The CDR3 runs to 16 residues. Germline values: CDR1 MNHEY, CDR2 SVGEGT. The receptor comes from an adult who received the AZD1222 COVID-19 vaccine. This chain connects TRBV6-2 or TRBV6-3 to TRBJ2-5; tentative D call: TRBD2 (5 bases). The sample in question was peripheral blood, obtained 28 days after the second AZD1222 dose. CDR3 sequence (DNA): TGTGCCAGCAGTTATGAGGGAACGGGCAGGCAAGAGACCCAGTACTTC. This gives the protein CASSYEGTGRQETQYF.